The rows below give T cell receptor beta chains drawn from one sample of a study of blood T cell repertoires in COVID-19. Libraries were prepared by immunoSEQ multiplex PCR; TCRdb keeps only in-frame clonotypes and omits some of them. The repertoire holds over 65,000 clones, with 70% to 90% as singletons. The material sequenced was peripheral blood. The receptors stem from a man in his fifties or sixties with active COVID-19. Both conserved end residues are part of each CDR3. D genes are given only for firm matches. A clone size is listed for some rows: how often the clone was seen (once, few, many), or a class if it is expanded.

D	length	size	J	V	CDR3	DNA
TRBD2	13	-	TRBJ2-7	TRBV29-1	CSVAGGRAYEQYF	TGCAGCGTAGCGGGGGGCCGTGCCTACGAGCAGTACTTC
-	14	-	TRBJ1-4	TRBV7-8	CASSQTATNEKLFF	TGTGCCAGCAGCCAGACAGCAACTAATGAAAAACTGTTTTTT
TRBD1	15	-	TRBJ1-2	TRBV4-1	CASSQIGTGILGYTF	TGCGCCAGCAGCCAAATCGGGACAGGGATTCTTGGCTACACCTTC
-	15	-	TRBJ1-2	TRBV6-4	CASSDSPRGSSGYTF	TGTGCCAGCAGTGACTCGCCCAGGGGATCCAGTGGCTACACCTTC
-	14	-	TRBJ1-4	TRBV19	CASTRDSEREKLFF	TGTGCCAGTACCCGGGACTCCGAGAGGGAAAAACTGTTTTTT
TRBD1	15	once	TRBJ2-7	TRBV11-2	CASSLVGTGTYEQYF	TGTGCCAGCAGCTTAGTTGGGACAGGGACCTACGAGCAGTACTTC
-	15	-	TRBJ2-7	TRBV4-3	CASSQWTASSYEQYF	TGCGCCAGCAGCCAGTGGACAGCTAGCTCCTACGAGCAGTACTTC
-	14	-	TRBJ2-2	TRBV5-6	CASSLRVNTGELFF	TGTGCCAGCAGCTTGCGGGTTAACACCGGGGAGCTGTTTTTT
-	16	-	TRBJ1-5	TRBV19	CASSVPQGFRNQPQHF	TGTGCCAGTAGTGTACCACAGGGTTTCCGCAATCAGCCCCAGCATTTT
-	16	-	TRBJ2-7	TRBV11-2	CASSLEGQSQDYEQYF	TGTGCCAGCAGCTTAGAAGGACAGAGCCAAGACTACGAGCAGTACTTC
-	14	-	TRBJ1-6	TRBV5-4	CASSFMGSNSPLHF	TGTGCCAGCAGCTTTATGGGGAGTAATTCACCCCTCCACTTT
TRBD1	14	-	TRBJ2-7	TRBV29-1	CSVLGGQLAYEQYF	TGCAGCGTTCTAGGGGGACAGCTAGCCTACGAGCAGTACTTC
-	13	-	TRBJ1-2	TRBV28	CASSTGGNYGYTF	TGTGCCAGCAGTACGGGAGGGAACTATGGCTACACCTTC
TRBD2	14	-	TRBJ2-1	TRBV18	CASSPVGPGGEQFF	TGTGCCAGCTCACCAGTGGGGCCGGGAGGTGAGCAGTTCTTC
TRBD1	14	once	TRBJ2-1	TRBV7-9	CASSLDRGYTEQFF	TGTGCCAGCAGTTTAGACAGGGGTTATACTGAGCAGTTCTTC
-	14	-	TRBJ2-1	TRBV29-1	CSVEDGRGPRPQFF	TGCAGCGTTGAAGATGGGCGGGGGCCCCGACCTCAGTTCTTC
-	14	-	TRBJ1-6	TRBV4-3	CASSPVRGRSPLHF	TGCGCCAGCAGCCCCGTCAGGGGCCGGTCACCCCTCCACTTT
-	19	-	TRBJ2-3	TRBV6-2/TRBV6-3	CASSASKLQGLGSTDTQYF	TGTGCCAGCAGCGCGTCCAAACTCCAGGGGCTTGGGTCCACAGATACGCAGTATTTT
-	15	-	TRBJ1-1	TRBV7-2	CASSLGGATNTEAFF	TGTGCCAGCAGCTTAGGGGGAGCGACTAACACTGAAGCTTTCTTT
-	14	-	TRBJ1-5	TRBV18	CASSPGTPAEPQHF	TGTGCCAGCTCACCCGGGACACCCGCGGAGCCCCAGCATTTT
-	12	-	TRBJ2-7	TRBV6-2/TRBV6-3	CASSGGPYEQYF	TGTGCCAGCAGCGGCGGCCCCTACGAGCAGTACTTC
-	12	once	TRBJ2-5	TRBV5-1	CASSGGEKTQYF	TGCGCCAGCAGCGGAGGGGAGAAGACCCAGTACTTC
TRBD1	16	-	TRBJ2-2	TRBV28	CASSLRGTGLAGELFF	TGTGCCAGCAGTTTAAGGGGGACAGGGTTGGCCGGGGAGCTGTTTTTT
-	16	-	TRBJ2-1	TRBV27	CASCVGGHPPYNEQFF	TGTGCCAGCTGTGTGGGCGGGCATCCGCCCTACAATGAGCAGTTCTTC
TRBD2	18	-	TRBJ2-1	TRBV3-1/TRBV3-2	CASSQGRLAGSLWNEQFF	TGTGCCAGCAGCCAAGGCCGACTAGCGGGGAGTCTGTGGAATGAGCAGTTCTTC
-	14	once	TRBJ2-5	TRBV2	CASSPGHKRETQYF	TGTGCCAGCAGCCCTGGACACAAACGGGAGACCCAGTACTTC
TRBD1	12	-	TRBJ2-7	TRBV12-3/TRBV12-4	CASSATGLQQYF	TGTGCCAGCAGTGCGACAGGGTTACAGCAGTACTTC
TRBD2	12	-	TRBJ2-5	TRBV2	CASSSGGETQYF	TGTGCCAGCAGCTCGGGGGGGGAGACCCAGTACTTC
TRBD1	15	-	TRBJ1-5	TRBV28	CASSSNRGQDQPQHF	TGTGCCAGCAGTTCGAACAGGGGGCAGGATCAGCCCCAGCATTTT
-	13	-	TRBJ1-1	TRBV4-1	CASSQGENTEAFF	TGCGCCAGCAGCCAGGGAGAGAACACTGAAGCTTTCTTT
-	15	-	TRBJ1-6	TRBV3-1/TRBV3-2	CASTTRDPGDRSLHF	TGTGCCAGCACCACCCGGGACCCGGGGGATCGATCCCTCCACTTT
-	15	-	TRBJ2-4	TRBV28	CASSFTSLAKNIQYF	TGTGCCAGCAGTTTCACTAGTCTAGCCAAAAACATTCAGTACTTC
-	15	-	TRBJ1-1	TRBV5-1	CASRPEAFTNTEAFF	TGCGCCAGCCGACCCGAGGCCTTTACGAACACTGAAGCTTTCTTT
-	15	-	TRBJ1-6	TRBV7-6	CASSLFGQNNSPLHF	TGTGCCAGCAGCTTATTTGGACAGAATAATTCACCCCTCCACTTT
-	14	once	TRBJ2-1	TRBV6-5	CASSYGPSSNEQFF	TGTGCCAGCAGTTACGGCCCTAGCAGCAATGAGCAGTTCTTC
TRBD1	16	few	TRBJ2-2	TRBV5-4	CASRSPGTDGSGELFF	TGTGCCAGCAGATCGCCCGGGACAGACGGGTCCGGGGAGCTGTTTTTT
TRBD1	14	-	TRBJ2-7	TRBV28	CASSSGGQGNEQYF	TGTGCCAGCAGTTCAGGAGGACAGGGGAACGAGCAGTACTTC
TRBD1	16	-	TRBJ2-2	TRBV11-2	CASSPRTGLGTGELFF	TGTGCCAGCAGCCCCCGGACAGGGTTGGGCACCGGGGAGCTGTTTTTT
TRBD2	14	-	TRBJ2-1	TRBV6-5	CASIASGSVYEQFF	TGTGCCAGCATTGCTAGCGGGAGTGTGTATGAGCAGTTCTTC
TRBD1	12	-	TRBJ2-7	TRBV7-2	CASSPGGYEQYF	TGTGCCAGCAGCCCAGGGGGTTACGAGCAGTACTTC
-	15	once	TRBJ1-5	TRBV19	CASSIERDSNQPQHF	TGTGCCAGTAGTATAGAACGGGATAGCAATCAGCCCCAGCATTTT
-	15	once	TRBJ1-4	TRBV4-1	CASSRAIATNEKLFF	TGCGCCAGCAGCCGAGCGATCGCAACTAATGAAAAACTGTTTTTT